This TCR beta chain was retrieved from a study of sequential checkpoint blockade in melanoma. V lost 0 bases, J lost 6 bases, and 8 bases lay in between. The V gene's germline CDR1 is LGHNA and CDR2 YSLEER. CDR3 length: 13 amino acids. Assay: immunoSEQ multiplex PCR; the TCRdb copy retains only in-frame clones and omits some. The sample carries tens of thousands of clones, roughly 86% recorded once. Stated treatment: randomized to nivolumab then ipilimumab (arm A) or the reverse (arm B). This TCR was recovered from a human donor with melanoma. J is TRBJ2-5 and V is TRBV4-3; the D gene is possibly TRBD2 (5 bases). The sequenced sample was CD8+ T cells sorted from blood (inferred from file names), obtained from a patient given nivolumab and ipilimumab in sequence. The CDR3: CASSQDQRKTQYF. The DNA of the CDR3 is TGCGCCAGCAGCCAAGATCAGCGGAAGACCCAGTACTTC.